This record covers a single T cell receptor (beta chain). As originally analysed: Quantification of nucleated cells was approximated via reference gene primer amplification. Repertoires were generated with immunoSEQ multiplex PCR, while TCRdb's copy carries only in-frame clones and drops some. V, J and clone size are those of that table, while D and trimming were read from the DNA. The sample has about 310,000 clones, approximately 86% seen once. This record comes from a study of blood T cell repertoires in COVID-19. Living in 24 US areas, the participants were between 18 and 89 years of age. The CDR3 loop spans 16 amino acids. Deletions cut 4 bases from V and 1 base from J, with 16 bases between. CDR1 is MNHEY, CDR2 SMNVEV, per germline (reference sequence).

The V gene is TRBV27, the J gene TRBJ1-2; D perhaps matches TRBD1 (5 bases). The receptor was isolated from a woman aged 18-29 years who had recovered from COVID-19. Sequenced sample: PBMCs or T cells enriched from blood (not recorded which). As DNA, the CDR3 is TGTGCCAGCAGTTCCCAACTCCACGACAGTAACTATGGCTACACCTTC. It is translated as CASSSQLHDSNYGYTF.